This TCR beta chain was profiled in a study of identical twins. Study results and limitations: The degree of excess twin sharing was weaker in beta out-of-frame sequences. Rather than following the same donors, the conclusions depended on cross-sectional statistical analysis. Cord blood beta clonotypes present at high abundance carried fewer insertions; no such pattern appeared in memory repertoires.

Germline values: CDR1 MDHEN, CDR2 SYDVKM. The CDR3 extends over 19 amino acids. V was cut by 1 base and J by 3 bases, with 22 bases left in between. A word on this clonotype: No antigen is known for it.

TCRdb analysed the 5' RACE reads with MiXCR anew, one entry per CDR3 protein. This table holds about 260,000 distinct CDR3 sequences, about 7% found once. This sample was shared with a second study, whose subject was yellow fever vaccine responses in identical twins. That source reports: Vaccine T cell responses of twins reportedly seemed partly convergent and partly personalized.

The gene calls are TRBV28 and TRBJ2-1; unclear D gene. This receptor was taken from a woman aged 18-29 years in good health. Material: memory (CD45RO+) T cells sorted from blood. CDR3 residues: CASSLFWNSPHLGYNEQFF. The CDR3 DNA is TGTGCCAGCAGTTTATTTTGGAATAGCCCCCATCTAGGCTACAATGAGCAGTTCTTC.